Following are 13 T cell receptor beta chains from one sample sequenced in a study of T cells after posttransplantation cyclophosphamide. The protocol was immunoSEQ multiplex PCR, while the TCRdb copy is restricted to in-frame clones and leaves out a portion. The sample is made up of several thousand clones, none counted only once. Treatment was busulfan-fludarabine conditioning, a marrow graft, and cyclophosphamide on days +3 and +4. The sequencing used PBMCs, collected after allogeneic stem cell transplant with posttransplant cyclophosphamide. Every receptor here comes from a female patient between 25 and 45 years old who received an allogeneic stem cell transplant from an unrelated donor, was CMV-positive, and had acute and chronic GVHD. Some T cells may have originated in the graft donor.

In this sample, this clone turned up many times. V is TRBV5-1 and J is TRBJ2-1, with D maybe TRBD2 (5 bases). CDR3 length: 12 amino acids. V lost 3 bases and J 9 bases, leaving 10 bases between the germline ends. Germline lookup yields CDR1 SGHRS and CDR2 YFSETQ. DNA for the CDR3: TGCGCCAGCAGCTGGGATGGGAGTGAGCAGTTCTTC. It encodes CASSWDGSEQFF.

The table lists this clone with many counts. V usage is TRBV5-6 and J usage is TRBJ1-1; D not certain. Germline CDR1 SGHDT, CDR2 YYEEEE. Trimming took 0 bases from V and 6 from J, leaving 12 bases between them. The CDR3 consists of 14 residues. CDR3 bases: TGTGCCAGCAGCTTGGGGGTCGGAGGGTCTGAAGCTTTCTTT. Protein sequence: CASSLGVGGSEAFF. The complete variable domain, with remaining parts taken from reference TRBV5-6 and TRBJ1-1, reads DAGVTQSPTHLIKTRGQQVTLRCSPKSGHDTVSWYQQALGQGPQFIFQYYEEEERQRGNFPDRFSGHQFPNYSSELNVNALLLGDSALYLCASSLGVGGSEAFFGQGTRLTVV.

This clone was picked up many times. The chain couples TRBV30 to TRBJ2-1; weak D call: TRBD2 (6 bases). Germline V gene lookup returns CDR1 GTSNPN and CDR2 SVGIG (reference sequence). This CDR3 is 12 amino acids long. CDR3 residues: CGPRDSYNEQFF. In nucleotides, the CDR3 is TGTGGCCCCCGGGACTCATACAATGAGCAGTTCTTC.

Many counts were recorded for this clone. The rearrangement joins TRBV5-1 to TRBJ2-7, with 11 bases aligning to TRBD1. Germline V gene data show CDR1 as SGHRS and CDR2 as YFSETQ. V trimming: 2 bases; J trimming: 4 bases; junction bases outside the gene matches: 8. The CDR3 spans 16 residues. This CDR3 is CASSLAGQGAGYEQYF. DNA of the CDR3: TGCGCCAGCAGCTTAGCAGGACAGGGGGCCGGATACGAGCAGTACTTC.

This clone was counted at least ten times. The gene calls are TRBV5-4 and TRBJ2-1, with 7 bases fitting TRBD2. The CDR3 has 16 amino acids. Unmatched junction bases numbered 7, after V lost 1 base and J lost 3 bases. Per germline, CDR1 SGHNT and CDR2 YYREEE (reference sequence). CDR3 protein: CASSLRAGSFYNEQFF. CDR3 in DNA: TGTGCCAGCAGCTTGAGAGCGGGAAGTTTCTACAATGAGCAGTTCTTC.

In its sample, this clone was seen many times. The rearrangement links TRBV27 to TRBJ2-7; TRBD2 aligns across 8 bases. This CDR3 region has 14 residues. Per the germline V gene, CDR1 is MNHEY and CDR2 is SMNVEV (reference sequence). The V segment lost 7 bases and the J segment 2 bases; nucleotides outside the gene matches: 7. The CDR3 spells CASKVREGTYEQYF. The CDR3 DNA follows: TGTGCCAGCAAGGTTCGGGAGGGAACCTACGAGCAGTACTTC.

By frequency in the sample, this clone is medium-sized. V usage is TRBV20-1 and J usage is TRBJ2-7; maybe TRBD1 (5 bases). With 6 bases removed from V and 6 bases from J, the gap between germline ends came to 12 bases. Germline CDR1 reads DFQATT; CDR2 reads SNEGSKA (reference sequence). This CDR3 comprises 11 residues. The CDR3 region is CSAGERGEQYF. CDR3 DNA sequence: TGCAGTGCAGGGGAAAGGGGCGAGCAGTACTTC.

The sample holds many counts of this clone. The CDR3 is CATSRGQGGGTEAFF. The CDR3 coding sequence is TGTGCCACCAGCAGGGGACAGGGGGGGGGCACTGAAGCTTTCTTT. The genes are TRBV15 and TRBJ1-1, with TRBD1 identical over 11 bases. The CDR3 sequence is 15 residues long. The V and J ends lost 3 bases and 4 bases, in that order; junction bases with no gene match: 4. Germline V gene sequence: CDR1 LNHNV, CDR2 YYDKDF (reference sequence).

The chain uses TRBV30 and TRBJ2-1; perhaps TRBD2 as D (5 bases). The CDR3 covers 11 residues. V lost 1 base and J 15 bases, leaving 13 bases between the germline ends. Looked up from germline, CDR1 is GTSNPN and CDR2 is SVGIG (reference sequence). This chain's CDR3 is CAWSGAGLRFF. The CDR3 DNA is TGTGCCTGGAGTGGTGCGGGCCTGCGGTTCTTC.

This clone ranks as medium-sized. The CDR3 nucleotides are TGTGCCAGCAGCCCCCAACTAGGTAGCACAGATACGCAGTATTTT. This sequence encodes CASSPQLGSTDTQYF. The genes are TRBV6-5 and TRBJ2-3, with D maybe TRBD2 (5 bases). Trimming shortened V by 6 bases and J by 0 bases, and 13 bases separated the two germline ends. There are 15 residues in the CDR3. Germline V gene lookup returns CDR1 MNHEY and CDR2 SVGAGI.

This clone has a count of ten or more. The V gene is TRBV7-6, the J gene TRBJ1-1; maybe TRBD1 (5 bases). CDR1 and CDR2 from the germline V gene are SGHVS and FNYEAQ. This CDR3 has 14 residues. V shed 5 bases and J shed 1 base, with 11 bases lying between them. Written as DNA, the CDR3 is TGTGCCAGCAGCCCGGGGGGACCGAACACTGAAGCTTTCTTT. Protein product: CASSPGGPNTEAFF. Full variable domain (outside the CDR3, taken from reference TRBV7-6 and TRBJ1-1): GAGVSQSPRYKVTKRGQDVALRCDPISGHVSLYWYRQALGQGPEFLTYFNYEAQQDKSGLPNDRFSAERPEGSISTLTIQRTEQRDSAMYRCASSPGGPNTEAFFGQGTRLTVV.

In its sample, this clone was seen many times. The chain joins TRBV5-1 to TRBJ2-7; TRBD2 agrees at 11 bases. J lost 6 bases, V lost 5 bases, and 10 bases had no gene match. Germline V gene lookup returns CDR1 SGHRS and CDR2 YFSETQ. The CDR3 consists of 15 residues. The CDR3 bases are TGCGCCAGCAGTCGGCCTACTAGCGGGAGTGGCGAGCAGTACTTC. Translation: CASSRPTSGSGEQYF. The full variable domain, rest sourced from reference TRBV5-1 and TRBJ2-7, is KAGVTQTPRYLIKTRGQQVTLSCSPISGHRSVSWYQQTPGQGLQFLFEYFSETQRNKGNFPGRFSGRQFSNSRSEMNVSTLELGDSALYLCASSRPTSGSGEQYFGPGTRLTVT.

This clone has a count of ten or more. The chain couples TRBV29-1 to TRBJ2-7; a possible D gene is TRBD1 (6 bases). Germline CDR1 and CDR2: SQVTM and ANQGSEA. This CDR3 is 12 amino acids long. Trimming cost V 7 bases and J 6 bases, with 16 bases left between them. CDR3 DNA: TGCAGCGCCGGGACAAAAGTCGGCGAGCAGTACTTC. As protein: CSAGTKVGEQYF.